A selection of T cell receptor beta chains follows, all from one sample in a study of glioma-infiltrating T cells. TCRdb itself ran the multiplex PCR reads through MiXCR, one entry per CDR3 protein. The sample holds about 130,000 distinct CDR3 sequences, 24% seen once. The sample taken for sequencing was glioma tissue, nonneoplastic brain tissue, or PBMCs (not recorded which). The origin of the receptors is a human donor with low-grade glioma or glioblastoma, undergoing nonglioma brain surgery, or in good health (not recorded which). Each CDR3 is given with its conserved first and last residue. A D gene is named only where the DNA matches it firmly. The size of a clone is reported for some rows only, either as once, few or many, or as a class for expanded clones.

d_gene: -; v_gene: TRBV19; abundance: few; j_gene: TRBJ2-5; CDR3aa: CASSPRWEETQYF; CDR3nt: TGTGCCAGTAGTCCCAGATGGGAAGAGACCCAGTACTTC
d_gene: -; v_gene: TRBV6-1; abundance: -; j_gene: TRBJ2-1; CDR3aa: CASIPGGSYNEQFF; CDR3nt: TGTGCCAGCATCCCCGGGGGATCCTACAATGAGCAGTTCTTC
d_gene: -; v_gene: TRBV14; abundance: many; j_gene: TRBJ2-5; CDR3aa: CASSQRYQETQYF; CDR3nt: TGTGCCAGCAGCCAACGGTACCAAGAGACCCAGTACTTC
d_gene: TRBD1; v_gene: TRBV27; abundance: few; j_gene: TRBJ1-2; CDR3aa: CASSDRGDGAYGYTF; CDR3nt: TGTGCCAGCAGCGACAGGGGGGATGGAGCGTATGGCTACACCTTC
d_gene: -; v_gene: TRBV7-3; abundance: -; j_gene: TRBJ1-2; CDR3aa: CASSLTPSAGYTF; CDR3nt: TGTGCCAGCAGCTTAACCCCTAGCGCTGGCTACACCTTC
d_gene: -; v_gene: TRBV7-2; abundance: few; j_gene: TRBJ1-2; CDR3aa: CASSSQLTGVYGYTF; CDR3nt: TGTGCCAGCAGCTCCCAATTGACAGGCGTCTATGGCTACACCTTC
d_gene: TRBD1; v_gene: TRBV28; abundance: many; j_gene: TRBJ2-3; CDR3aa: CASSLWGDRDTDTQYF; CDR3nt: TGTGCCAGCAGTCTCTGGGGGGACAGGGACACAGATACGCAGTATTTT
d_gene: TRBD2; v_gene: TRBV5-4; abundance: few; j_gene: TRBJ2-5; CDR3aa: CASSSLTGGVQETQYF; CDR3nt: TGTGCCAGCAGCTCGCTAACGGGGGGGGTACAAGAGACCCAGTACTTC
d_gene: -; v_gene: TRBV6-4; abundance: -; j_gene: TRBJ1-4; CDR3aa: CASSEFTPAKGGNEKLFF; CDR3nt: TGTGCCAGCAGTGAGTTTACTCCAGCAAAGGGGGGGAACGAAAAACTGTTTTTT
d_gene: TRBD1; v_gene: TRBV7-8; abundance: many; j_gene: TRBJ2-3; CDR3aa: CASSSAGGYSTDTQYF; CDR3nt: TGTGCCAGCAGCTCCGCAGGGGGCTATTCCACAGATACGCAGTATTTT
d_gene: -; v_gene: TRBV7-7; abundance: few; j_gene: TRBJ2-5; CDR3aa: CASSLTHQETQYF; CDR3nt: TGTGCCAGCAGCTTAACGCACCAAGAGACCCAGTACTTC
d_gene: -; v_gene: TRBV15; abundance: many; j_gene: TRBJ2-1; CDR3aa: CATSSGTRYNEQFF; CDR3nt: TGTGCCACCAGCAGCGGGACTCGCTACAATGAGCAGTTCTTC
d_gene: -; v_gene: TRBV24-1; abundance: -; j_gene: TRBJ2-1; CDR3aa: CATSDPLALALNEQFF; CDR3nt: TGTGCCACCAGTGACCCCTTGGCCCTAGCCCTCAATGAGCAGTTCTTC
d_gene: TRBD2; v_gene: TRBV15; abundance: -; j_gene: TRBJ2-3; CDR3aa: CATSPTGGLAGGKDTQYF; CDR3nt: TGTGCCACCAGCCCCACGGGAGGCCTAGCGGGGGGGAAAGATACGCAGTATTTT
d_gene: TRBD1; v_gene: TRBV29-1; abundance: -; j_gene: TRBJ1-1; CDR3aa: CSVGTGATEAFF; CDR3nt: TGCAGCGTAGGGACAGGGGCCACTGAAGCTTTCTTT
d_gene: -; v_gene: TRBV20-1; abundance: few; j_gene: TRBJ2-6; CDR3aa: CSAQSRYSGANVLTF; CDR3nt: TGCAGTGCTCAATCGAGGTACTCTGGGGCCAACGTCCTGACTTTC
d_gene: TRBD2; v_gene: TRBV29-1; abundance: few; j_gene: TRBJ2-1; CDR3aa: CSVDRLAGTTYNEQFF; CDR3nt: TGCAGCGTTGACCGGCTAGCGGGGACTACCTACAATGAGCAGTTCTTC
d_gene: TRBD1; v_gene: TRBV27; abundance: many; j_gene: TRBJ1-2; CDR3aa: CASSPDRGNYGYTF; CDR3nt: TGTGCCAGCAGTCCCGACAGGGGGAACTATGGCTACACCTTC